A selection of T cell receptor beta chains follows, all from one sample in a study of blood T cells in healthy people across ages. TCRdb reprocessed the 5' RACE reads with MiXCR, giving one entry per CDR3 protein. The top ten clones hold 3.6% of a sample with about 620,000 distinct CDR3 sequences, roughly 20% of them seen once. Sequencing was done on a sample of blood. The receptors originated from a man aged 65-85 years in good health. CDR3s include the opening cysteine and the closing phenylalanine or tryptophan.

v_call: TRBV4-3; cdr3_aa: CASSHATGAASYEQYF
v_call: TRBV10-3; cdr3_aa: CAISESGGSSYEQYF
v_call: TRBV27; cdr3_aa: CASSSAAPRTYEQYF
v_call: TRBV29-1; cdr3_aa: CSVERPSGFPFQETQYF
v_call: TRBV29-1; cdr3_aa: CSIEEGETQYF
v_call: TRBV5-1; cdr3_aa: CASSYGAGANTGELFF
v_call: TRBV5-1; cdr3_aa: CASSLGDSQETQYF
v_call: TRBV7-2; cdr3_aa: CASSLVVGRLYEQFF
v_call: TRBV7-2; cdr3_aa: CASSPQTGGATEAFF
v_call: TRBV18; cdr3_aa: CASSSPSSEQYF
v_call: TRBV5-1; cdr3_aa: CASSLETGAGEKLFF
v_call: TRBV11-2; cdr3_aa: CASSPLRTSFTKNIQYF
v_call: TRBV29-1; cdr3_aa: CSVEPRGEGKQYF
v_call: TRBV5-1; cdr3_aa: CASSSTGGLFYEQYF
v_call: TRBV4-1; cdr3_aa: CASSRAGVYVQYF
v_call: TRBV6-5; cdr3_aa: CASNRGNEQFF
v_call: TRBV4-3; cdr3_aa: CASSQGAGDDSPLHF
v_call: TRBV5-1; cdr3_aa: CASSFITAPDNSYEQYF
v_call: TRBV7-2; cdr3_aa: CASSTTSGKNYEQYF
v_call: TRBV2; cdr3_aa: CARSGGLAGRGTDTQYF
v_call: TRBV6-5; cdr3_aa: CASSSPGLGNEKLFF
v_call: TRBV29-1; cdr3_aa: CSVDDTQYF
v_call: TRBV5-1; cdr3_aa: CASSLYIGETQYF
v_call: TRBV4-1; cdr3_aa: CASSQDRVQGTQYF
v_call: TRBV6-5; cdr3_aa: CASSFEGTAGRRTNEKLFF
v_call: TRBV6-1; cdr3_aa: CASKEGAGNEQFF
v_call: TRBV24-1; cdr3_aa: CATSGSGVDTQYF
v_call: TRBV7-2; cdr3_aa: CASRTHSSSYNEQFF
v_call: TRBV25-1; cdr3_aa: CASSDFTEATNEKLFF
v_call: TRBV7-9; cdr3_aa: CACRLGQGSHEQYF
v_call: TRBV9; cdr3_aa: CASSVDRGNSGNTIYF
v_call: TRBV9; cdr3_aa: CASSVSGSTQSIQYF
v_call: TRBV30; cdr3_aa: CAWSLTGGSNQPQHF
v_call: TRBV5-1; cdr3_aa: CASSTSGVDETQYF
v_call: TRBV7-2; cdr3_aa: CASSLANTGAEQYF
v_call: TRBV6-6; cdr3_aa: CASSYSNRGSEYEQYF
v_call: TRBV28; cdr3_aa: CASSFPQGIDTQYF
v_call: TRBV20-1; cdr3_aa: CSARGLETGGNNSPLHF
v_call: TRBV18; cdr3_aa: CASSRRTGNTEAFF
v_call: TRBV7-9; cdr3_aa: CASSLEVSNEKLFF
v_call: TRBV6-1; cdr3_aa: CASSEAVGFEKLFF
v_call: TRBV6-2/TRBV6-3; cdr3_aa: CASSYDSNQPQHF
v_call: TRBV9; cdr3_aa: CASSVGSSNQPQHF
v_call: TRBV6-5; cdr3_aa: CASSYSRGQAYEQYF
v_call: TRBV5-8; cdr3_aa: CASSVGRTISYEQYF
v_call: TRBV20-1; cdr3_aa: CSATSGSAGELFF
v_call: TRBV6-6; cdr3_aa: CASSPPGLAGENEQFF
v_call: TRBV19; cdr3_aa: CASSIVNRQETQYF
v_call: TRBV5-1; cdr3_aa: CASSLEEGSSTQYF
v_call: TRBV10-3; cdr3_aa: CAITVGQGESYEQYF
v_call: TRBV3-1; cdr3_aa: CASSLLTGGNTIYF
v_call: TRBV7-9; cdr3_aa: CASSSTGRPPEAFF
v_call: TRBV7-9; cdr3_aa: CASIKDRYSYEQYF
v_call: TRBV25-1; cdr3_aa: CAGSSAGTGGEKLFF
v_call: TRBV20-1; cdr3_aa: CSATKAESSYEQYF
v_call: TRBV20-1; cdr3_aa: CSAADASGLYEQYF
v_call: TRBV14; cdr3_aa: CASRPSGSTYEQYF
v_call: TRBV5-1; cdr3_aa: CASSFTREPPLYF
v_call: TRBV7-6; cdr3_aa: CASSRVITRGRLQETQYF
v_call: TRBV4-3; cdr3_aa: CASSQEHQGTQYF